This T cell receptor beta chain was retrieved from a study of cytomegalovirus exposure and HLA in healthy donors. Study context: Earlier results showed roughly 120 million unique TCR beta sequences derived from approximately 170 million T cells. Membership in the Caucasian-associated ancestry cluster was found for around 85% of 300 to 500 genotyped donors.

As to this clone: Its antigen is unknown.

Looked up from germline, CDR1 is SGHVS and CDR2 is FQNEAQ. V gave up 2 bases and J gave up 4 bases, with 8 bases separating them. The CDR3 extends over 13 amino acids. Whole-study results and caveats: Analysis was carried out at a later point, and it linked a missense DCLRE1C variant to TCR beta V- and J-gene trimming.

Donors sampled were nominally healthy, though unrecorded immune exposures were likely. 13 Jbeta primers and 60 Vbeta primers were used for the PCR. The table came from immunoSEQ multiplex PCR; TCRdb's copy has only in-frame clones and leaves some out. The data contain just over 95,000 clones, roughly 82% of them singletons. Sequenced input: PBMCs. The gene calls are TRBV7-8 and TRBJ1-1; TRBD1 might be the D (5 bases). The sequence derives from a human donor in good health. CDR3 in amino acids: CASSLMGGTEAFF. CDR3 bases: TGTGCCAGCAGCTTAATGGGGGGCACTGAAGCTTTCTTT.